This entry lists 5 T cell receptor beta chains sequenced from one sample in a study of blood T cells in healthy people across ages. Alongside a J-beta primer mix, a sample-barcoded 5' primer served in a second PCR lasting about 7 to 11 cycles. TCRdb passed the 5' RACE reads through MiXCR, listing each CDR3 protein once. The sample has over 600,000 distinct CDR3 sequences; about half are singletons. Input material: blood. The source is a man older than 75 in good health.

There are many counts of this clonotype. This chain connects TRBV29-1 to TRBJ2-7; 7 bases are a match to TRBD1. This CDR3 comprises 13 residues. The J segment lost 1 base and the V segment lost 3 bases, leaving 3 bases of the junction unmatched. The germline V gene encodes CDR1 SQVTM and CDR2 ANQGSEA. The CDR3 loop reads CSVESGGSYEQYF. DNA for the CDR3: TGCAGCGTTGAGTCAGGGGGTTCCTACGAGCAGTACTTC.

This clonotype was detected many times. The gene calls are TRBV4-3 and TRBJ2-5; weak D call: TRBD2 (6 bases). Germline assignment: CDR1 LGHNA and CDR2 YSLEER. The V end lost 0 bases, the J end lost 11 bases, and 16 bases lay between the germline ends. There are 14 residues in the CDR3. The chain's CDR3 is CASSQEFPSAQQYF. The CDR3, as DNA: TGCGCCAGCAGCCAAGAGTTCCCTAGCGCTCAGCAGTACTTC.

CDR3 protein: CASSRRLAGGPSTDTQYF. Here the CDR3 DNA reads TGTGCCAGCAGCCGACGACTAGCGGGAGGGCCTAGCACAGATACGCAGTATTTT. The chain carries TRBV7-2 and TRBJ2-3; 14 bases line up with TRBD2. This CDR3 is built from 18 residues. The V and J ends lost 5 bases and 0 bases, in that order; junction bases with no gene match: 7. Germline V gene sequence: CDR1 SGHTA, CDR2 FQGNSA.

The V gene is TRBV4-2, the J gene TRBJ2-3; 9 positions match TRBD2. The V and J ends lost 0 bases and 3 bases, in that order; junction bases with no gene match: 4. CDR3 length: 16 amino acids. Germline V gene sequence: CDR1 LGHNA, CDR2 YNFKEQ. The CDR3 sequence is CASSQEEAGGTDTQYF. CDR3 sequence (DNA): TGTGCCAGCAGCCAAGAGGAGGCGGGGGGGACAGATACGCAGTATTTT.

Note on this clonotype: A clone one base away is much larger, so this may be a read error. The chain couples TRBV15 to TRBJ2-7; 7 nucleotides line up with TRBD2. The CDR3 is 19 amino acids. The V and J ends lost 0 bases and 7 bases, in that order; junction bases with no gene match: 21. From germline, CDR1 is LNHNV and CDR2 YYDKDF (reference sequence). Here the CDR3 DNA reads TGTGCCACCAGCAGAGATATAGGGAGGGCCTGGAGCTCCTACAATGAGCAGTACTTC. It yields the protein CATSRDIGRAWSSYNEQYF.